These 20 T cell receptor beta chains share one sample of origin, sequenced in a study of blood T cell repertoires in COVID-19. Using immunoSEQ multiplex PCR, the repertoire was profiled, and TCRdb retains in-frame clones only, with some absent. The sample lists some 330,000 clones, around nine tenths occurring once. Source material: peripheral blood. All receptors derive from a woman aged 30 to 39 with COVID-19, enrolled during active disease.

The V gene is TRBV27, the J gene TRBJ1-2; no definite D call. The V gene lost 7 bases and the J gene lost 4 bases, with 7 bases spanning the gap. The V gene's germline CDR1 is MNHEY and CDR2 SMNVEV (reference sequence). The length of the CDR3 is 11 residues. The CDR3, as DNA: TGTGCCAGCAACGGGGTCTATGGCTACACCTTC. Its protein product is CASNGVYGYTF.

The rearrangement uses TRBV5-1 and TRBJ2-5; 8 bases align to TRBD2. The length of the CDR3 is 15 residues. V trimming: 2 bases; J trimming: 0 bases; junction bases outside the gene matches: 3. CDR1 is SGHRS and CDR2 is YFSETQ in the germline V gene. CDR3 nucleotides: TGCGCCAGCAGCTTCGGCGGGGGGAACCAAGAGACCCAGTACTTC. The encoded protein is CASSFGGGNQETQYF.

The chain combines TRBV7-9 with TRBJ1-2; D may be TRBD1 (6 bases). The germline V and J ends were trimmed by 6 bases and 7 bases, with 12 bases remaining between them. Looked up from germline, CDR1 is SEHNR and CDR2 is FQNEAQ (reference sequence). CDR3 size: 12 residues. The DNA of the CDR3 is TGTGCCAGCAGTTCCACAGGGTTTGGCTACACCTTC. Translating it yields CASSSTGFGYTF.

The CDR3 nucleotides are TGTGCCAGCAGGGGTACGTTACAGGTCAATCAGCCCCAGCATTTT. Translated: CASRGTLQVNQPQHF. This rearrangement joins TRBV2 to TRBJ1-5; maybe TRBD1 (5 bases). This CDR3 contains 15 residues. In germline, CDR1 is SNHLY, CDR2 FYNNEI. Trimming stripped 6 bases from V and 3 bases from J, with 15 bases between.

As for this clone: This sequence may be a read error, since a much larger clone differs from it by one base. The rearrangement uses TRBV11-2 and TRBJ2-5, with 7 bases lining up with TRBD1. Looked up from germline, CDR1 is SGHAT and CDR2 is FQNNGV. The CDR3 sequence is 13 residues long. Germline trimming cut 6 bases from V and 1 base from J; bases unmatched to any gene: 2. The CDR3 region is CASRGTVQETQYF. In DNA, the CDR3 is TGTGCCAGCAGGGGGACAGTCCAAGAGACCCAGTACTTC. The full variable domain, completed using reference TRBV11-2 and TRBJ2-5, is EAGVAQSPRYKIIEKRQSVAFWCNPISGHATLYWYQQILGQGPKLLIQFQNNGVVDDSQLPKDRFSAERLKGVDSTLKIQPAKLEDSAVYLCASRGTVQETQYFGPGTRLLVL.

This chain joins TRBV3-1 (or the pseudogene TRBV3-2) and TRBJ1-1; 7 bases are a match to TRBD1. From germline, CDR1 is LGHDT and CDR2 YNNKEL (reference sequence). The CDR3 contains 13 residues. Trimming removed 4 bases from V and 6 bases from J; junction bases left unmatched: 5. CDR3 in amino acids: CASSLKGAPEAFF. CDR3 DNA: TGTGCCAGCAGCCTAAAGGGGGCCCCTGAAGCTTTCTTT.

The rearrangement links TRBV7-6 to TRBJ2-5; 11 positions agree with TRBD2. Germline assignment: CDR1 SGHVS and CDR2 FNYEAQ. With 4 bases clipped from V and 2 bases from J, the junction kept 3 bases outside the gene matches. The CDR3 contains 15 residues. CDR3 region: CASSSLAGVQETQYF. CDR3 bases: TGTGCCAGCAGCTCACTAGCGGGGGTACAAGAGACCCAGTACTTC.

The CDR3 loop reads CASSSHSGTGLEKLFF. For the CDR3, the DNA is TGTGCCAGCAGTTCTCATTCCGGGACAGGGTTGGAAAAACTGTTTTTT. The rearrangement uses TRBV28 and TRBJ1-4; 9 bases fit TRBD1. V trimming: 4 bases; J trimming: 8 bases; junction bases outside the gene matches: 11. CDR1 MDHEN and CDR2 SYDVKM come from the germline V gene. The CDR3 has 16 amino acids.

The J gene is TRBJ2-5, the V gene TRBV6-6; D possibly corresponds to TRBD2 (5 bases). The CDR3 length is 13 residues. V lost 6 bases, J lost 5 bases, and 13 bases lay in between. The germline gives CDR1 MNHNY, CDR2 SVGAGI (reference sequence). CDR3 nucleotide sequence: TGTGCCAGCAGGCCCGCGGTAGCGGAGACCCAGTACTTC. Its translation is CASRPAVAETQYF.

A single count supports this clone. J is TRBJ2-1 and V is TRBV25-1; 9 bases align to TRBD1. The CDR3 is made up of 17 amino acids. CDR1 MGHDK and CDR2 SYGVNS come from the germline V gene. V lost 3 bases and J lost 6; bases outside the gene matches: 12. The CDR3 loop is CASSDPRQGEAGNEQFF. In DNA, the CDR3 is TGTGCCAGCAGTGACCCCAGACAGGGGGAGGCTGGCAATGAGCAGTTCTTC.

The V gene is TRBV5-1, the J gene TRBJ1-4; D gene unclear. Germline CDR1 SGHRS, CDR2 YFSETQ. This CDR3 contains 16 residues. Deletions cut 3 bases from V and 2 bases from J, with 14 bases between. CDR3 region: CASSWDPGRTNEKLFF. CDR3 sequence (DNA): TGCGCCAGCAGCTGGGATCCGGGGAGGACTAATGAAAAACTGTTTTTT.

The CDR3 DNA is TGTGCCAGCAGCTCAGATACAGGGTTCACTGAAGCTTTCTTT. Encoded protein: CASSSDTGFTEAFF. The chain is built from TRBV7-9 and TRBJ1-1; perhaps TRBD1 as D (6 bases). V was pared by 4 bases and J by 4 bases, with 13 bases between. CDR1 is SEHNR and CDR2 is FQNEAQ in the germline V gene (reference sequence). The CDR3 extends over 14 amino acids. The whole variable domain, remainder taken from reference TRBV7-9 and TRBJ1-1, is DTGVSQNPRHKITKRGQNVTFRCDPISEHNRLYWYRQTLGQGPEFLTYFQNEAQLEKSRLLSDRFSAERPKGSFSTLEIQRTEQGDSAMYLCASSSDTGFTEAFFGQGTRLTVV.

The chain is built from TRBV7-6 and TRBJ2-1; 8 bases match TRBD1. Per germline, CDR1 SGHVS and CDR2 FNYEAQ. The CDR3 totals 15 residues. V lost 3 bases and J lost 3; bases outside the gene matches: 4. Written as DNA, the CDR3 is TGTGCCAGCAGCTTGGCAGGGGGCTTCTACAATGAGCAGTTCTTC. It codes for CASSLAGGFYNEQFF.

This clone was detected ten times or more. The V call is TRBV7-6, the J call TRBJ1-3, with TRBD1 matching over 11 bases. The V gene's germline CDR1 is SGHVS and CDR2 FNYEAQ. J was trimmed by 7 bases and V by 4 bases; bases with no gene match: 6. The CDR3 runs 15 residues. The CDR3 loop is CASSSGQGAINTIYF. The CDR3 region has the DNA TGTGCCAGCAGCTCAGGACAGGGGGCTATCAACACCATATATTTT.

The chain carries TRBV28 and TRBJ1-2, with a weak D call TRBD1 (6 bases). CDR1 and CDR2 from the germline V gene are MDHEN and SYDVKM. The CDR3 is 14 amino acids. The germline V and J ends were trimmed by 7 bases and 0 bases, with 12 bases remaining between them. CDR3 protein: CASTPGQTNYGYTF. Here the CDR3 DNA reads TGTGCCAGCACTCCAGGACAGACTAACTATGGCTACACCTTC.

This clone was picked up a small number of times. This chain links TRBV10-2 with TRBJ1-2; D is perhaps TRBD1 (6 bases). Germline V lookup: CDR1 WSHSY, CDR2 SAAADI. The V and J ends lost 5 bases and 8 bases respectively, with 18 bases between them. The CDR3 covers 14 residues. The CDR3 spells CASSPPGTPRGYTF. The DNA of the CDR3 is TGCGCCAGCAGTCCCCCCGGGACACCGAGAGGCTACACCTTC.

The CDR3 loop is CASSPQRQGARGTGELFF. CDR3 in DNA: TGTGCCAGCTCACCTCAAAGACAGGGGGCGCGTGGCACCGGGGAGCTGTTTTTT. The rearrangement uses TRBV18 and TRBJ2-2; TRBD1 agrees at 10 bases. The junction had 11 bases not matched to a gene; V was cut back by 3 bases and J by 4 bases. The CDR3 has 18 residues. Germline lookup yields CDR1 KGHSH and CDR2 LQKENI.

V usage is TRBV5-4 and J usage is TRBJ1-2, with a tentative D call TRBD1 (6 bases). The CDR3 totals 16 residues. V shed 4 bases and J shed 2 bases, with 18 bases lying between them. Germline values: CDR1 SGHNT, CDR2 YYREEE (reference sequence). CDR3: CASSPWGQGVNYGYTF. In nucleotides, the CDR3 is TGTGCCAGCAGCCCGTGGGGGCAGGGAGTAAACTATGGCTACACCTTC.

J is TRBJ1-5 and V is TRBV4-2, with D perhaps TRBD1 (5 bases). Trimming stripped 0 bases from V and 8 bases from J, with 8 bases between. The V gene's germline CDR1 is LGHNA and CDR2 YNFKEQ. This CDR3 is 13 amino acids long. The DNA of the CDR3 is TGTGCCAGCAGCCAAGACAGGGCTAAGCCCCAGCATTTT. It codes for CASSQDRAKPQHF.

V is TRBV13 and J is TRBJ2-7; 7 bases fit TRBD1. Losses at the gene ends were 3 bases for V and 4 bases for J; bases not matched to a gene: 6. The germline gives CDR1 PRHDT, CDR2 FYEKMQ (reference sequence). The CDR3 extends over 14 amino acids. CDR3 sequence: CASSLDRLGYEQYF. Written as DNA, the CDR3 is TGTGCCAGCAGCTTGGACAGGTTGGGATACGAGCAGTACTTC.